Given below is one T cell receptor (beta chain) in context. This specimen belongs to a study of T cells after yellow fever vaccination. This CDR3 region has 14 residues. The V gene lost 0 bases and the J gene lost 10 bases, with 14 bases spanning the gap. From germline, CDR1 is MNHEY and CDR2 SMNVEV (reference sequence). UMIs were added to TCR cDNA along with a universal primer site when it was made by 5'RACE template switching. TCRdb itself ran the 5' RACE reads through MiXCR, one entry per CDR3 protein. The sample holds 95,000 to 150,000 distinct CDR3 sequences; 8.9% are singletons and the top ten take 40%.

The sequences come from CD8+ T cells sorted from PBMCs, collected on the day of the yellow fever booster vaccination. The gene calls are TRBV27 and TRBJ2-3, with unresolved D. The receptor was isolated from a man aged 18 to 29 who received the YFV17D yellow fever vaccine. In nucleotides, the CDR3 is TGTGCCAGCAGTTTATCGTTCCCCCCGTCATCGCAGTATTTT. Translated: CASSLSFPPSSQYF.